These 28 T cell receptor beta chains were all obtained from the same sample, sequenced in a study of shared clonotypes between healthy human individuals. The data were produced by immunoSEQ multiplex PCR, yet TCRdb's version contains in-frame clones alone and is incomplete. The table lists about 1.5 million clones, 95% to 99% of them singletons. The specimen was naive CD4+ T cells sorted from blood. Subset in this sample: CD45RA+ positively selected. These receptors were obtained from a man younger than 45 in good health.

The chain couples TRBV9 to TRBJ2-7, with TRBD1 identical over 8 bases. CDR1 and CDR2 (germline): SGDLS, YYNGEE. CDR3 length: 15 amino acids. The J segment lost 3 bases and the V segment lost 1 base, leaving 6 bases of the junction unmatched. The DNA of the CDR3 is TGTGCCAGCAGCGTAAGAAGACAGGGGTTCTACGAGCAGTACTTC. Translated, it gives CASSVRRQGFYEQYF.

The chain uses TRBV19 and TRBJ1-2; possibly TRBD1 for D (6 bases). Trimming pared 10 bases from V and 5 bases from J, leaving 11 bases between. From germline, CDR1 is LNHDA and CDR2 SQIVND (reference sequence). The CDR3 totals 11 residues. The CDR3: CATQQGYGYTF. CDR3 nucleotides: TGTGCCACCCAACAGGGTTATGGCTACACCTTC.

As to this clone: This sample includes further DNA sequences coding for the same CDR3. The gene calls are TRBV7-2 and TRBJ1-3, with D uncertain. Germline V gives CDR1 SGHTA, CDR2 FQGNSA. This CDR3 region has 13 residues. The V end was cut by 1 base, the J end by 3 bases, with 4 bases between. The CDR3 DNA reads as TGTGCCAGCAGCTTAGTTGTTGGAAACACCATATATTTT. Translating it yields CASSLVVGNTIYF. Combining the CDR3 with reference TRBV7-2 and TRBJ1-3 gives the whole variable domain GAGVSQSPSNKVTEKGKDVELRCDPISGHTALYWYRQSLGQGLEFLIYFQGNSAPDKSGLPSDRFSAERTGGSVSTLTIQRTQQEDSAVYLCASSLVVGNTIYFGEGSWLTVV.

The chain uses TRBV15 and TRBJ2-1; D possibly corresponds to TRBD1 (6 bases). Looked up from germline, CDR1 is LNHNV and CDR2 is YYDKDF (reference sequence). The V gene lost 0 bases and the J gene lost 9 bases, with 9 bases spanning the gap. This CDR3 contains 13 residues. The CDR3 reads CATSRDPGVEQFF. The CDR3 DNA reads TGTGCCACCAGCAGAGATCCAGGGGTTGAGCAGTTCTTC.

The V call is TRBV5-5, the J call TRBJ2-3, with TRBD2 as a possible D gene (6 bases). The V gene's germline CDR1 is SGHKS and CDR2 YYEKEE (reference sequence). The CDR3 consists of 16 residues. V lost 0 bases and J lost 3, with 14 bases in between. CDR3 in DNA: TGTGCCAGCAGCTTGGCTCTGCGGGAAGGGACAGATACGCAGTATTTT. This sequence encodes CASSLALREGTDTQYF.

The genes are TRBV29-1 and TRBJ2-5; D is possibly TRBD1 or TRBD2 (6 bases each). V was cut by 8 bases and J by 4 bases, with 23 bases left in between. Germline V gene sequence: CDR1 SQVTM, CDR2 ANQGSEA. The length of the CDR3 is 15 residues. DNA of the CDR3: TGCAGCTCACGGGACTCCGGAGGGGGTCTAGAGACCCAGTACTTC. Protein sequence: CSSRDSGGGLETQYF.

The DNA for the CDR3 is TGTGCCAGCAGCTCACCGGGACTAGCGTTTAATGAGCAGTTCTTC. This sequence encodes CASSSPGLAFNEQFF. This chain joins TRBV7-9 and TRBJ2-1, with 10 bases matching TRBD2. J was trimmed by 7 bases and V by 4 bases; bases with no gene match: 7. Looked up from germline, CDR1 is SEHNR and CDR2 is FQNEAQ (reference sequence). The length of the CDR3 is 15 residues.

The chain couples TRBV14 to TRBJ1-1, with D possibly being TRBD1 (5 bases). In germline, CDR1 is SGHDN, CDR2 FVKESK. The CDR3 consists of 15 residues. Trimming removed 4 bases at V and 10 bases at J, with 22 bases between. The CDR3 bases are TGTGCCAGCAGCCCGCGAACCCACATAGATGGGGGAGCTTTCTTT. This sequence encodes CASSPRTHIDGGAFF.

This chain joins TRBV5-6 and TRBJ2-5; D gene unclear. This CDR3 has 11 residues. CDR1 and CDR2 (germline): SGHDT, YYEEEE. V lost 4 bases to trimming and J lost 4 bases, with 5 bases between them. This CDR3 is CASSARETQYF. CDR3 in DNA: TGTGCCAGCAGCGCACGAGAGACCCAGTACTTC.

The rearrangement joins TRBV5-1 to TRBJ2-1, with a weak D call TRBD1 (6 bases). The CDR3 is 15 amino acids. In germline, CDR1 is SGHRS, CDR2 YFSETQ. V was cut by 9 bases and J by 4 bases, with 20 bases left in between. The CDR3 DNA reads TGCGCCACCGGCCCAACCGGGACACCTTACAATGAGCAGTTCTTC. It encodes CATGPTGTPYNEQFF.

This chain joins TRBV6-1 and TRBJ1-2, with D maybe TRBD1 (5 bases). CDR1 is MNHNS and CDR2 is SASEGT in the germline V gene. With 6 bases removed from V and 0 bases from J, the gap between germline ends came to 5 bases. The CDR3 spans 12 residues. The CDR3 sequence is CASRTANYGYTF. For the CDR3, the DNA is TGTGCCAGCAGGACAGCTAACTATGGCTACACCTTC.

This chain links TRBV18 with TRBJ2-7; 8 bases match TRBD1. The CDR3 sequence is 14 residues long. V trimming: 5 bases; J trimming: 1 base; junction bases outside the gene matches: 4. In germline, CDR1 is KGHSH, CDR2 LQKENI. The CDR3 protein is CASSKRQGSYEQYF. The CDR3 DNA reads as TGTGCCAGCTCAAAGCGACAGGGGTCCTACGAGCAGTACTTC. The entire variable domain, with the rest obtained from reference TRBV18 and TRBJ2-7, is as follows: NAGVMQNPRHLVRRRGQEARLRCSPMKGHSHVYWYRQLPEEGLKFMVYLQKENIIDESGMPKERFSAEFPKEGPSILRIQQVVRGDSAAYFCASSKRQGSYEQYFGPGTRLTVT.

The chain couples TRBV6-4 to TRBJ2-3; no clear D. Germline V gives CDR1 MRHNA, CDR2 SNTAGT. The germline V and J ends were trimmed by 6 bases and 0 bases, with 10 bases remaining between them. There are 14 residues in the CDR3. The CDR3 nucleotides are TGTGCCAGCAGGGCAGCAGTTAGCACAGATACGCAGTATTTT. Translated, it gives CASRAAVSTDTQYF.

This sequence joins TRBV30 and TRBJ1-1; maybe TRBD1 (5 bases). The germline CDR1 and CDR2 sequences are GTSNPN and SVGIG (reference sequence). V lost 2 bases, J lost 7 bases, and 17 bases lay in between. The CDR3 runs 14 residues. CDR3 loop: CAWSYSPGGYEAFF. In nucleotides, the CDR3 is TGTGCCTGGAGTTATAGCCCCGGGGGGTATGAAGCTTTCTTT.

This chain uses TRBV5-6 with TRBJ2-1; D remains ambiguous. The germline V and J ends were trimmed by 0 bases and 1 base, with 11 bases remaining between them. The germline V gene encodes CDR1 SGHDT and CDR2 YYEEEE. The CDR3 length is 16 residues. In DNA form, the CDR3 reads TGTGCCAGCAGCTTGGCGGCGGTCGTTTCCTACAATGAGCAGTTCTTC. This sequence encodes CASSLAAVVSYNEQFF.

The table lists this clone with a count of one. The V and J genes are TRBV19 and TRBJ2-3; 7 bases match TRBD2. Germline-derived CDR1 and CDR2 are LNHDA and SQIVND (reference sequence). V was pared by 6 bases and J by 3 bases, with 9 bases of the junction left unmatched. CDR3 size: 15 residues. In nucleotides, the CDR3 is TGTGCCAGTAGCAGTGCGGGGGTAGTAACAGATACGCAGTATTTT. This gives the protein CASSSAGVVTDTQYF.

In its sample, this clone was seen once. This chain joins TRBV29-1 and TRBJ2-5, with 9 bases fitting TRBD1. The germline V gene encodes CDR1 SQVTM and CDR2 ANQGSEA. J was trimmed by 5 bases and V by 4 bases; bases with no gene match: 5. The CDR3 runs to 13 residues. The DNA of the CDR3 is TGCAGCGTTGGGGACAGGGCCGGGGAGACCCAGTACTTC. Translated, it gives CSVGDRAGETQYF.

The gene calls are TRBV29-1 and TRBJ2-3; TRBD2 agrees at 12 bases. There are 19 residues in the CDR3. Per the germline V gene, CDR1 is SQVTM and CDR2 is ANQGSEA. The J segment lost 5 bases and the V segment lost 0 bases, leaving 15 bases of the junction unmatched. CDR3 sequence: CSVEDHPRLAGELVDTQYF. The CDR3 bases are TGCAGCGTTGAAGATCATCCTCGACTAGCGGGAGAACTGGTAGATACGCAGTATTTT.

The rearrangement links TRBV5-1 to TRBJ2-6; D ambiguous. Per germline, CDR1 SGHRS and CDR2 YFSETQ. Trimming removed 5 bases at V and 3 bases at J, with 6 bases between. This CDR3 contains 13 residues. As DNA, the CDR3 is TGCGCCAGCAGTCATGGTGGGGCCAACGTCCTGACTTTC. Translation: CASSHGGANVLTF. Filled out from reference TRBV5-1 and TRBJ2-6, the complete variable domain reads KAGVTQTPRYLIKTRGQQVTLSCSPISGHRSVSWYQQTPGQGLQFLFEYFSETQRNKGNFPGRFSGRQFSNSRSEMNVSTLELGDSALYLCASSHGGANVLTFGAGSRLTVL.

V usage is TRBV19 and J usage is TRBJ2-1; D is possibly TRBD1 (7 bases). Per germline, CDR1 LNHDA and CDR2 SQIVND (reference sequence). The CDR3 length is 16 residues. V was shortened by 5 bases and J by 1 base, with 15 bases between the two germline ends. CDR3 loop: CASSFQGGFSYNEQFF. The CDR3 bases are TGTGCCAGTAGTTTTCAGGGGGGATTTTCCTACAATGAGCAGTTCTTC.

V gene TRBV4-1 combines with J gene TRBJ2-2; D is tentatively TRBD1 or TRBD2 (7 bases each). Germline V lookup: CDR1 MGHRA, CDR2 YSYEKL. Trimming cost V 5 bases and J 4 bases, with 11 bases left between them. The CDR3 covers 14 residues. In DNA form, the CDR3 reads TGCGCCAGCAGCAGGGAGGGGGCCACCGGGGAGCTGTTTTTT. Translated, it gives CASSREGATGELFF.

The chain has TRBV27 and TRBJ2-1; TRBD1 agrees at 8 bases. The germline V gene encodes CDR1 MNHEY and CDR2 SMNVEV (reference sequence). V lost 4 bases, J lost 5 bases, and 4 bases stayed unmatched. The CDR3 extends over 14 amino acids. CDR3 DNA: TGTGCCAGCAGTTGGACAGGGTCCCACAATGAGCAGTTCTTC. Translation gives CASSWTGSHNEQFF.

V usage is TRBV19 and J usage is TRBJ2-7; D is ambiguous. The CDR3 covers 16 residues. In germline, CDR1 is LNHDA, CDR2 SQIVND (reference sequence). V dropped 5 bases and J dropped 0 bases, with 17 bases sitting between them. The CDR3 DNA sequence: TGTGCCAGTAGTCAAAGAACCGGGTCCTTCTCCTACGAGCAGTACTTC. It yields the protein CASSQRTGSFSYEQYF.

This chain joins TRBV6-5 and TRBJ2-1; 8 bases line up with TRBD2. The CDR3 loop spans 13 amino acids. From germline, CDR1 is MNHEY and CDR2 SVGAGI. V lost 9 bases, J lost 1 base, and 2 bases stayed unmatched. Here the CDR3 reads CASREGSYNEQFF. The CDR3 nucleotides read TGTGCCAGTCGGGAGGGGTCCTACAATGAGCAGTTCTTC.

J is TRBJ1-2 and V is TRBV10-1; D is possibly TRBD1 (5 bases). Germline CDR1 and CDR2: WNHNN and SYGVQD (reference sequence). The CDR3 is 13 residues long. Trimming took 4 bases from V and 8 from J, leaving 14 bases between them. The CDR3 bases are TGCGCCAGCAGTGGGGACGAGGGAGAAGGCTACACCTTC. As protein: CASSGDEGEGYTF.

The V call is TRBV16, the J call TRBJ1-3; maybe TRBD1 (5 bases). Trimming took 5 bases from V and 1 from J, leaving 12 bases between them. The CDR3 loop spans 15 amino acids. Germline-derived CDR1 and CDR2 are KGHSY and FQNENV. The CDR3 sequence: CASSLRTGSGNTIYF. CDR3 bases: TGTGCCAGCAGCTTAAGAACAGGTTCTGGAAACACCATATATTTT.

Worth noting for this clone: The same CDR3 is also encoded by other DNA sequences in this sample. V usage is TRBV5-1 and J usage is TRBJ1-1; D ambiguous. Between the trimmed V and J ends, which lost 3 bases and 1 base, there was a span of 7 bases. Germline CDR1 and CDR2: SGHRS and YFSETQ. The length of the CDR3 is 13 residues. The CDR3 bases are TGCGCCAGCAGCTCCGGCCCGAACACTGAAGCTTTCTTT. Amino acids: CASSSGPNTEAFF.

The chain recombines TRBV7-2 with TRBJ2-7; possibly TRBD1 for D (5 bases). V dropped 2 bases and J dropped 4 bases, with 12 bases sitting between them. The CDR3 sequence is 14 residues long. CDR1 and CDR2 (germline): SGHTA, FQGNSA. CDR3 region: CASSLLPKGYEQYF. The CDR3 DNA sequence: TGTGCCAGCAGCTTACTTCCCAAGGGGTACGAGCAGTACTTC.